This T cell receptor (beta chain) was obtained from a study of STAT5B mutations in CD4+ large granular lymphocyte leukemia. Germline CDR1 SEHNR, CDR2 FQNEAQ (reference sequence). This CDR3 has 14 amino acids. The V gene end was trimmed by 5 bases and the J gene end by 7 bases; junction bases not matched to a gene: 8. Clones were sequenced by immunoSEQ multiplex PCR, and TCRdb holds only the in-frame ones, with some missing. This table has some 30,000 clones, 78% appearing once. Sequenced material: CD4+ T cells from blood buffy coats. The chain couples TRBV7-9 to TRBJ2-7, with 10 bases that match TRBD2. This sequence was found in a human donor in good health. The CDR3 DNA follows: TGTGCCAGCAGCCAAGGACTAGCGGAGGTAGAGCAGTACTTC. As protein: CASSQGLAEVEQYF.